The clone carrying this T cell receptor (beta chain) has ten or more counts. Its antigen is still unknown. Across 18 months, stable Graves' hyperthyroidism was marked by no progression to ophthalmopathy. Hyperthyroidism, newly diagnosed and lasting under 2 months, affected patients aged 18 to 65. V was shortened by 3 bases and J by 2 bases, with 16 bases between the two germline ends. This CDR3 comprises 16 residues. CDR1 is MDHEN, CDR2 SYDVKM, per germline. This specimen belongs to a study of T cells in Graves' hyperthyroidism and ophthalmopathy. Study results and caveats: Blood also held most thyroid clonotypes expanded beyond 0.001.

RNA transcripts gave rise to amplified TCR beta CDR3 regions. The TCR CDR3 first-round RT-PCR relied on the HTBI primer set. TCRdb ran MiXCR on the multiplex PCR reads and lists one entry per CDR3 protein. The sample contains hundreds of thousands of distinct CDR3 sequences, approximately 13% of which appear only once. The gene calls are TRBV28 and TRBJ2-5, with D perhaps being TRBD1 or TRBD2 (5 bases each). The clonotype originates from a woman aged 18 to 35 with Graves' hyperthyroidism. Sequencing used blood. CDR3 amino acids: CASSFYRDASQETQYF. In DNA, the CDR3 is TGTGCCAGCAGTTTCTACCGGGACGCCAGTCAAGAGACCCAGTACTTC.